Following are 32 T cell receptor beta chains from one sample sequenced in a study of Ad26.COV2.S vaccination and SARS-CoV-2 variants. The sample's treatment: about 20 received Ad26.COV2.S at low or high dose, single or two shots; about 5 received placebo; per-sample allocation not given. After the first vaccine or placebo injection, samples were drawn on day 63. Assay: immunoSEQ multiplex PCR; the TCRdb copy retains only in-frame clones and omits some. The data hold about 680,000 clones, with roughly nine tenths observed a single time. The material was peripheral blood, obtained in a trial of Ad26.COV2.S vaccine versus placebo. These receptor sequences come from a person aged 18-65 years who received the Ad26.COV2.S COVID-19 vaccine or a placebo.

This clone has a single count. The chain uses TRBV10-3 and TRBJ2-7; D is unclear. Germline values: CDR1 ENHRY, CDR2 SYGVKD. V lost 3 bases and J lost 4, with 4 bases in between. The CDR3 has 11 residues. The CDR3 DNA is TGTGCCATCAGTGACAGGTACGAGCAGTACTTC. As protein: CAISDRYEQYF.

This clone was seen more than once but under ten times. The CDR3 reads CASSPTYGNTIYF. DNA for the CDR3: TGCGCCAGCAGCCCGACGTACGGAAACACCATATATTTT. The rearrangement uses TRBV5-1 and TRBJ1-3; D remains ambiguous. V lost 4 bases and J lost 4, with 9 bases in between. The CDR3 loop spans 13 amino acids. Germline V CDR1 and CDR2: SGHRS, YFSETQ.

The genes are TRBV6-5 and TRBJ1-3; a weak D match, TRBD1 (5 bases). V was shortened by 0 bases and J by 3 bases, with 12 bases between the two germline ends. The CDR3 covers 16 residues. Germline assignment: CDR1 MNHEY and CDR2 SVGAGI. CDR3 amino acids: CASSYSGGTVGNTIYF. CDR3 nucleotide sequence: TGTGCCAGCAGTTACTCTGGGGGGACGGTTGGAAACACCATATATTTT.

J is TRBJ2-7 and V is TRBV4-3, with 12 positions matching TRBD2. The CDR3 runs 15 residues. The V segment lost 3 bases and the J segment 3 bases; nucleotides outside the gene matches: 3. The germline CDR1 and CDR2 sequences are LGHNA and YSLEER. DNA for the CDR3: TGCGCCAGCAGCCAGAGACTAGCGGGGGTCTACGAGCAGTACTTC. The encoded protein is CASSQRLAGVYEQYF.

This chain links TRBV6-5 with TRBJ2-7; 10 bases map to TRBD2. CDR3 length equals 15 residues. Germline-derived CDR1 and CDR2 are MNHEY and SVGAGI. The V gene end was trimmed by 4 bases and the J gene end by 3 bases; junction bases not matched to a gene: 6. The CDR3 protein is CASSLTGTSDYEQYF. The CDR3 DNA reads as TGTGCCAGCAGTTTAACCGGGACTAGCGACTACGAGCAGTACTTC.

This CDR3 is CASSPGTGVGYEQYF. The CDR3 coding sequence is TGTGCCAGCAGCCCCGGGACAGGGGTCGGGTACGAGCAGTACTTC. This rearrangement joins TRBV6-5 to TRBJ2-7; 10 bases map to TRBD1. The CDR3 runs 15 residues. V shed 6 bases and J 4 bases; nucleotides not matched to a gene: 9. From germline, CDR1 is MNHEY and CDR2 SVGAGI.

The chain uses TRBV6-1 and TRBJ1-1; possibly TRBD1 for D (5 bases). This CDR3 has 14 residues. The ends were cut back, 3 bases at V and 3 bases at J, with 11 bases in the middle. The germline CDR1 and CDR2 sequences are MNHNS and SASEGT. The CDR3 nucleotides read TGTGCCAGCAGTGATCCAGGGTGGGACACTGAAGCTTTCTTT. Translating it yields CASSDPGWDTEAFF.

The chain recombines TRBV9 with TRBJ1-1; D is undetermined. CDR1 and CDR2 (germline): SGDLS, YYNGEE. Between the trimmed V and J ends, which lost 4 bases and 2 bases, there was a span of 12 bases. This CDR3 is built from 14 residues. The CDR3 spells CASSPQPQNTEAFF. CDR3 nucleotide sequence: TGTGCCAGCAGCCCACAGCCTCAAAACACTGAAGCTTTCTTT.

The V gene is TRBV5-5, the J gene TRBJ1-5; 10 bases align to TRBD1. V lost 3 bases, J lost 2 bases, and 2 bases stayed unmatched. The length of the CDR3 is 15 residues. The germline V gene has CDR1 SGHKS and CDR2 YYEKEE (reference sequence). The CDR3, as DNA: TGTGCCAGCAGCTGGGACAGGGGTGGCAATCAGCCCCAGCATTTT. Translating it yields CASSWDRGGNQPQHF.

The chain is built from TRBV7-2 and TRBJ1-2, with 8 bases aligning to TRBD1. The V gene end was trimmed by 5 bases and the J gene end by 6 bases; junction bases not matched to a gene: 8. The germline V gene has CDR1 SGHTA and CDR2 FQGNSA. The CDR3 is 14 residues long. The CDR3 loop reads CASSPGQGPNGYTF. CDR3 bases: TGTGCCAGCAGCCCAGGACAGGGACCCAATGGCTACACCTTC. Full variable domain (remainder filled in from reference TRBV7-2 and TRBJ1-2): GAGVSQSPSNKVTEKGKDVELRCDPISGHTALYWYRQSLGQGLEFLIYFQGNSAPDKSGLPSDRFSAERTGGSVSTLTIQRTQQEDSAVYLCASSPGQGPNGYTFGSGTRLTVV.

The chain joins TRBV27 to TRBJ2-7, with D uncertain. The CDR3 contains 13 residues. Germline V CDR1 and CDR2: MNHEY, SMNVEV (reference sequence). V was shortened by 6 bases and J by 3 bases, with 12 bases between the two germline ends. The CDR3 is CASSQGPNYEQYF. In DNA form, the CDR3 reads TGTGCCAGCAGCCAAGGACCAAACTACGAGCAGTACTTC.

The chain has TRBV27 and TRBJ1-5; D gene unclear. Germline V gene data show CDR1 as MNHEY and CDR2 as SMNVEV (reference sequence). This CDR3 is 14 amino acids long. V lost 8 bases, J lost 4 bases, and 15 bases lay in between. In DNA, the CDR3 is TGTGCCAGCGGAAAAATAGGAGGGAATCAGCCCCAGCATTTT. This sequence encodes CASGKIGGNQPQHF.

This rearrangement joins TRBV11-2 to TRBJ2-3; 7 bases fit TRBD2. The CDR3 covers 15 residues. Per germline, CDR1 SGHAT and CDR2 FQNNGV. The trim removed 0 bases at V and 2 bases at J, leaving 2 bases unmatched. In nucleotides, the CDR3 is TGTGCCAGCAGCTTAGATCGACTAGCCACAGATACGCAGTATTTT. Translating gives CASSLDRLATDTQYF.

CDR3 DNA: TGTGCCTGGAGTGGGGGGGTCACCCCCAATCAGCCCCAGCATTTT. The encoded protein is CAWSGGVTPNQPQHF. V and J are TRBV30 and TRBJ1-5; tentatively, D is TRBD1 (5 bases). There are 15 residues in the CDR3. Germline V CDR1 and CDR2: GTSNPN, SVGIG (reference sequence). V was cut by 1 base and J by 3 bases, with 13 bases left in between.

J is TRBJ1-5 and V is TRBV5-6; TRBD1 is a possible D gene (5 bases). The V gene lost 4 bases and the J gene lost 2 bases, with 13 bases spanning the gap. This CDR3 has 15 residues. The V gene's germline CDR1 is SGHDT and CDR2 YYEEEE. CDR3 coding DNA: TGTGCCAGCAGCCGGCGGGGGGTCCGCAATCAGCCCCAGCATTTT. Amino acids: CASSRRGVRNQPQHF.

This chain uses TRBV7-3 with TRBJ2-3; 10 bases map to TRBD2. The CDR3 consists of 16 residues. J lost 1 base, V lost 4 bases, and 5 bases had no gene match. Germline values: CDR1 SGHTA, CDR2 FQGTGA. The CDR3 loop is CASSSPGTSGTDTQYF. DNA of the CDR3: TGTGCCAGCAGCTCTCCCGGGACTAGCGGCACAGATACGCAGTATTTT.

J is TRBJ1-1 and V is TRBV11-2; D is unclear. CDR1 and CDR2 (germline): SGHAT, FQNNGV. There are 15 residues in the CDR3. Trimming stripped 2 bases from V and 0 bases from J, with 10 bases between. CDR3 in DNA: TGTGCCAGCAGCTTACGGTCGGGGTTGAACACTGAAGCTTTCTTT. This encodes CASSLRSGLNTEAFF.

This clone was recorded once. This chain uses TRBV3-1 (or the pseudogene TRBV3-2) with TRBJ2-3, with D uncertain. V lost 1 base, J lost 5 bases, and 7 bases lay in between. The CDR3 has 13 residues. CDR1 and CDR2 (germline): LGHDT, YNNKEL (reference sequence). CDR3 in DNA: TGTGCCAGCAGCCAAGCCGCCTTAGATACGCAGTATTTT. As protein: CASSQAALDTQYF.

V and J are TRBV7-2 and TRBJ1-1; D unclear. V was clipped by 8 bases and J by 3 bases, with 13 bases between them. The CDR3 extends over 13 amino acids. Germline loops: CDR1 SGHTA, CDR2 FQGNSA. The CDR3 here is CASLLTRDTEAFF. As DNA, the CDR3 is TGTGCCAGCCTTCTCACCCGAGACACTGAAGCTTTCTTT.

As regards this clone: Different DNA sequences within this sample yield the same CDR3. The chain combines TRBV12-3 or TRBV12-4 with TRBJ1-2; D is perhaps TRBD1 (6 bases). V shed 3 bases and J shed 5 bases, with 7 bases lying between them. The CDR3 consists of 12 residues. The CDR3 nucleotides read TGTGCCAGCAGTTTGAGGGGGTATGGCTACACCTTC. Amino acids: CASSLRGYGYTF.

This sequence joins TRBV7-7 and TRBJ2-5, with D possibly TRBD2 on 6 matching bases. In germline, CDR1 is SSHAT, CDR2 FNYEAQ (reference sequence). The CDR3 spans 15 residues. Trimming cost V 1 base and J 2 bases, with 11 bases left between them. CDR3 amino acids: CASSLGVAGQETQYF. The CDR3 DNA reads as TGTGCCAGCAGCTTAGGTGTGGCGGGACAAGAGACCCAGTACTTC.

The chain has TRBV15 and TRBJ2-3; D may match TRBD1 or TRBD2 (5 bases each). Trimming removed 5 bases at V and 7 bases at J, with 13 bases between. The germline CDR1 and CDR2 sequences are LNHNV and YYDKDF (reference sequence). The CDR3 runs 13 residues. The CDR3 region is CATSLGRENTQYF. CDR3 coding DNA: TGTGCCACCAGCCTGGGACGCGAGAATACGCAGTATTTT. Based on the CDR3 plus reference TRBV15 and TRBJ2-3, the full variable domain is DAMVIQNPRYQVTQFGKPVTLSCSQTLNHNVMYWYQQKSSQAPKLLFHYYDKDFNNEADTPDNFQSRRPNTSFCFLDIRSPGLGDTAMYLCATSLGRENTQYFGPGTRLTVL.

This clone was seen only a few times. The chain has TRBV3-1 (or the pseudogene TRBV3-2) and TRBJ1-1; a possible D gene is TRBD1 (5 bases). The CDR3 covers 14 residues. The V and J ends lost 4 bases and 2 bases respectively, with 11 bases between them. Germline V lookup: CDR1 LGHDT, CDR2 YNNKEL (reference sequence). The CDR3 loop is CASSLTDRNTEAFF. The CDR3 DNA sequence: TGTGCCAGCAGCCTCACAGACAGAAACACTGAAGCTTTCTTT.

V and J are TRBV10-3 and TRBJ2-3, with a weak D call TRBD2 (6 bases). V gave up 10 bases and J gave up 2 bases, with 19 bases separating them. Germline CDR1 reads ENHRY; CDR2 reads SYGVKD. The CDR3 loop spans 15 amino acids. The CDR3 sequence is CATQIRAGSTDTQYF. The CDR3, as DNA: TGTGCCACCCAGATACGGGCGGGATCCACAGATACGCAGTATTTT.

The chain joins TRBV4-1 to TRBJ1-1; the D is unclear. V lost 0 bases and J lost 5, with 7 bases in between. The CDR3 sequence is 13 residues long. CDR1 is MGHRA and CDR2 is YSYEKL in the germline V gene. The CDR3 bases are TGCGCCAGCAGCCAAGATGATGGGACTGAAGCTTTCTTT. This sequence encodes CASSQDDGTEAFF.

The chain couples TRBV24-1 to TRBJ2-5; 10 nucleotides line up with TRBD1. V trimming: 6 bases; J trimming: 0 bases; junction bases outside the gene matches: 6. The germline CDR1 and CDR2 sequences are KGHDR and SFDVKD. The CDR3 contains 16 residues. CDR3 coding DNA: TGTGCCACCAGTTTAGGACAGGGGGGATACCAAGAGACCCAGTACTTC. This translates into CATSLGQGGYQETQYF.

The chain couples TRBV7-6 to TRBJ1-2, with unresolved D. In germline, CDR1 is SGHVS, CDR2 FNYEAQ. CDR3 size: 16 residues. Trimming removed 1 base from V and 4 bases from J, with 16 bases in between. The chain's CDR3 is CASSLGPADPIYGYTF. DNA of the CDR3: TGTGCCAGCAGCTTAGGACCAGCGGACCCCATCTATGGCTACACCTTC.

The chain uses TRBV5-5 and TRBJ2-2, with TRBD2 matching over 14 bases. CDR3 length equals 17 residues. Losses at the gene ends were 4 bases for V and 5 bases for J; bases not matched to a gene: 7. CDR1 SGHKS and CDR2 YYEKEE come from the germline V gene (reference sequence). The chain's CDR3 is CASSPGLAGGGTGELFF. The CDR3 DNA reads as TGTGCCAGCAGCCCCGGACTAGCGGGAGGCGGTACCGGGGAGCTGTTTTTT.

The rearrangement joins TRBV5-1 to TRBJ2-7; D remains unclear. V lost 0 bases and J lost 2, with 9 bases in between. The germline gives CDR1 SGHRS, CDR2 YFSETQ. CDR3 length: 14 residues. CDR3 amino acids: CASSLDPSTYEQYF. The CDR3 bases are TGCGCCAGCAGCTTGGACCCCTCCACCTACGAGCAGTACTTC.

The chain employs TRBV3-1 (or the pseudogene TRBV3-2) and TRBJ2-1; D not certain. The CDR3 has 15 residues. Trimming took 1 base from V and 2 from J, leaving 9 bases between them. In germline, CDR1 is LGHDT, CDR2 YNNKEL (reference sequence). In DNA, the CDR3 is TGTGCCAGCAGCCAAGTGATAGAACCCTACAATGAGCAGTTCTTC. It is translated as CASSQVIEPYNEQFF.

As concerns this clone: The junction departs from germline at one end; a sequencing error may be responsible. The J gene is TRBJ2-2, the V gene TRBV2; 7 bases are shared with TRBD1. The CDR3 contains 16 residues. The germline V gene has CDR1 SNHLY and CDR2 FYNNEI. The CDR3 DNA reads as TGTGCCAGCAGTAAAGCTCGACAGGGCGGATCCGGGGAGCTGTTTTTT. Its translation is CASSKARQGGSGELFF.

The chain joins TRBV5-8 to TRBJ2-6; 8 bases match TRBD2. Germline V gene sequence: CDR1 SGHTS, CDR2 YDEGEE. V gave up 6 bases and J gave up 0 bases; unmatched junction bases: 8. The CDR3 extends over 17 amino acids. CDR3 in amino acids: CASTHRGGSSGANVLTF. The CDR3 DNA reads TGTGCCAGCACCCATCGGGGGGGCAGCTCTGGGGCCAACGTCCTGACTTTC.